Following are 23 T cell receptor beta chains from one sample sequenced in a study of T cell repertoires in cytomegalovirus infection. TCRdb used MiXCR to reprocess the reads, holding one entry per CDR3 protein. The profile covers some 120,000 distinct CDR3 sequences, with around 10% appearing a single time and approximately 31% taken by the ten largest. Their specific antigens are unknown. Sequencing input: PBMCs, sequenced either directly or after in vitro stimulation (not recorded which). These receptor sequences come from a human donor in good health (CMV status not recorded). Some clones in this sample may be carry-over from other donors' samples.

The V gene is TRBV5-4, the J gene TRBJ1-1, with TRBD1 as a possible D gene (5 bases). Between the trimmed V and J ends, which lost 5 bases and 10 bases, there was a span of 18 bases. The CDR3 runs to 13 residues. CDR1 is SGHNT and CDR2 is YYREEE in the germline V gene (reference sequence). DNA of the CDR3: TGTGCCAGCAGGTTTGTGGGAGGGACTCGAGCTTTCTTT. Its protein product is CASRFVGGTRAFF.

In this sample, this clonotype turned up many times. V is TRBV30 and J is TRBJ1-2; TRBD1 agrees at 8 bases. The CDR3 contains 15 residues. Trimming took 2 bases from V and 4 from J; bases not matched to a gene: 9. Germline lookup yields CDR1 GTSNPN and CDR2 SVGIG (reference sequence). The CDR3 DNA follows: TGTGCCTGGAGTTCTAACCGACAGGGGCTCTATGGCTACACCTTC. Translation: CAWSSNRQGLYGYTF.

This clonotype has ten or more counts. The rearrangement uses TRBV5-4 and TRBJ2-1; D uncertain. CDR1 is SGHNT and CDR2 is YYREEE in the germline V gene (reference sequence). CDR3 length: 17 residues. The germline V and J ends were trimmed by 3 bases and 4 bases, with 20 bases remaining between them. The CDR3: CASSSYSKPGGYNEQFF. CDR3 coding DNA: TGTGCCAGCAGCTCCTACTCTAAGCCGGGTGGGTACAATGAGCAGTTCTTC.

This clonotype was recorded at least ten times. The J gene is TRBJ1-2, the V gene TRBV12-3 or TRBV12-4; D gene unclear. The CDR3 is 14 residues long. Trimming took off 3 bases at V and 4 bases at J, with 12 bases between the two ends. CDR3 sequence reads: CASSFGRGGYGYTF. The CDR3 DNA follows: TGTGCCAGCAGTTTTGGTCGGGGTGGCTATGGCTACACCTTC.

This clonotype was detected many times. This chain uses TRBV5-1 with TRBJ1-2, with 7 bases aligning to TRBD1. The CDR3 consists of 15 residues. V dropped 4 bases and J dropped 5; count of bases not matched to a gene: 11. The germline V gene encodes CDR1 SGHRS and CDR2 YFSETQ. This CDR3 is CASSPDGQALYGYTF. CDR3 DNA sequence: TGCGCCAGCAGCCCCGACGGACAGGCGCTTTATGGCTACACCTTC.

This clonotype turned up a few times. The V and J genes are TRBV6-2 or TRBV6-3 and TRBJ2-3; D is perhaps TRBD1 (5 bases). The CDR3 runs 14 residues. The germline CDR1 and CDR2 sequences are MNHEY and SVGEGT. V lost 7 bases, J lost 2 bases, and 13 bases lay in between. The CDR3 nucleotides are TGTGCCAGCACCCTCGACAGACACACAGATACGCAGTATTTT. Its translation: CASTLDRHTDTQYF.

Regarding this clonotype: The junction differs from germline at one of its ends, possibly a read error. V is TRBV18 and J is TRBJ2-1, with 8 bases that match TRBD2. This CDR3 has 12 amino acids. From germline, CDR1 is KGHSH and CDR2 LQKENI. The CDR3: CASSPQQRENAF. For the CDR3, the DNA is TGTGCCAGCTCACCACAACAGCGGGAGAACGCTTTC.

This clonotype was counted between two and nine times. V gene TRBV29-1 combines with J gene TRBJ1-1; D is uncertain. This CDR3 is built from 13 residues. Germline V gene lookup returns CDR1 SQVTM and CDR2 ANQGSEA. V lost 7 bases and J lost 5, with 17 bases in between. CDR3 coding DNA: TGCAGCGGTGGGTCGTATTTAGGAACTGAAGCTTTCTTT. Translated, it gives CSGGSYLGTEAFF.

This clonotype was found many times. V gene TRBV7-2 combines with J gene TRBJ2-3; 13 bases are shared with TRBD2. The germline V gene has CDR1 SGHTA and CDR2 FQGNSA. With V trimmed by 5 bases and J by 3 bases, 17 bases remained unmatched. This CDR3 region has 20 residues. For the CDR3, the DNA is TGTGCCAGCAGCCCGCTAAATCCACTAGCGGGAGGGCTGTGGACAGATACGCAGTATTTT. It yields the protein CASSPLNPLAGGLWTDTQYF.

The chain is built from TRBV6-2 or TRBV6-3 and TRBJ2-1; the match to TRBD2 covers 9 bases. V shed 5 bases, J shed 2 bases, and the junction held 4 bases outside the gene matches. Per germline, CDR1 MNHEY and CDR2 SVGEGT. The CDR3 spans 15 residues. The CDR3 region is CASSPPSGTYNEQFF. The CDR3 DNA follows: TGTGCCAGCAGTCCGCCTAGCGGGACCTACAATGAGCAGTTCTTC.

There are many counts of this clonotype. V usage is TRBV4-1 and J usage is TRBJ2-1; D is perhaps TRBD2 (6 bases). This CDR3 is 14 amino acids long. The V and J ends lost 0 bases and 9 bases respectively, with 12 bases between them. CDR1 and CDR2 from the germline V gene are MGHRA and YSYEKL. CDR3 nucleotides: TGCGCCAGCAGCCAAGAACTAGCCCACGGTGAGCAGTTCTTC. Its protein product is CASSQELAHGEQFF.

The table lists this clonotype with many counts. The rearrangement uses TRBV28 and TRBJ2-7; 10 bases agree with TRBD1. Germline V gives CDR1 MDHEN, CDR2 SYDVKM. The CDR3 consists of 17 residues. J was trimmed by 3 bases and V by 6 bases; bases with no gene match: 14. CDR3 sequence reads: CASRPPDRGLGFYEQYF. The CDR3 DNA sequence: TGTGCCAGCAGGCCTCCTGACAGGGGGCTGGGGTTCTACGAGCAGTACTTC.

To note about this clonotype: A much larger clone is a single base away; this may be a read error. The genes are TRBV24-1 and TRBJ2-1; 7 nucleotides match TRBD1. The CDR3 sequence is 16 residues long. Trimming cost V 1 base and J 12 bases; bases outside gene matches: 14. Germline values: CDR1 KGHDR, CDR2 SFDVKD. This CDR3 reads CATSDLGGSFLGGQFF. Written as DNA, the CDR3 is TGTGCCACCAGTGATTTAGGGGGCTCCTTTTTAGGGGGGCAGTTCTTC.

This clonotype was counted a few times. This chain connects TRBV2 to TRBJ1-1; no clear D gene. CDR1 and CDR2 from the germline V gene are SNHLY and FYNNEI. Trimming removed 7 bases from V and 5 bases from J, with 11 bases in between. The length of the CDR3 is 12 residues. The CDR3 DNA follows: TGTGCCAGCATAGGCGATTTGACTGAAGCTTTCTTT. Translated, it gives CASIGDLTEAFF.

This clonotype was observed at least ten times. The chain has TRBV7-2 and TRBJ1-5; D unclear. Trimming removed 1 base at V and 2 bases at J, with 9 bases between. The CDR3 runs to 15 residues. The germline V gene encodes CDR1 SGHTA and CDR2 FQGNSA. CDR3 coding DNA: TGTGCCAGCAGCTTAGTAGTCGGGCGCAATCAGCCCCAGCATTTT. This sequence encodes CASSLVVGRNQPQHF.

This clonotype was counted at least ten times. V gene TRBV7-3 combines with J gene TRBJ1-1; tentatively, D is TRBD1 (6 bases). The CDR3 totals 13 residues. The ends were cut back, 8 bases at V and 0 bases at J, with 10 bases in the middle. Germline V lookup: CDR1 SGHTA, CDR2 FQGTGA. The CDR3 sequence is CASRQGMNTEAFF. The CDR3 DNA reads TGTGCCAGCCGTCAGGGGATGAACACTGAAGCTTTCTTT.

This clonotype was seen at least ten times. The chain combines TRBV3-1 with TRBJ1-6, with D perhaps TRBD1 (5 bases). This CDR3 region has 14 residues. V lost 8 bases and J lost 3, with 11 bases in between. Germline V CDR1 and CDR2: LGHDT, YNNKEL (reference sequence). Here the CDR3 DNA reads TGTGCCAGCCGCGGGGGGTACTATAATTCACCCCTCCACTTT. Its protein product is CASRGGYYNSPLHF.

In this sample, this clonotype turned up many times. J is TRBJ2-7 and V is TRBV12-3 or TRBV12-4; TRBD2 aligns across 11 bases. Germline trimming cut 7 bases from V and 6 bases from J; bases unmatched to any gene: 8. CDR3 size: 14 residues. The CDR3 bases are TGTGCCAGCACCATAGGACTAGCGGGTTCCGAGCAGTACTTC. It translates to CASTIGLAGSEQYF.

J is TRBJ1-1 and V is TRBV12-3 or TRBV12-4, with 11 bases that match TRBD1. The CDR3 is 15 residues long. Unmatched junction bases numbered 8, after V lost 5 bases and J lost 6 bases. The CDR3 sequence: CASSPLTGQGAEAFF. CDR3 coding DNA: TGTGCCAGCAGTCCCCTCACGGGACAGGGGGCTGAAGCTTTCTTT.

The table lists this clonotype with many counts. This chain joins TRBV12-3 or TRBV12-4 and TRBJ2-7; 13 bases line up with TRBD2. V shed 9 bases, J shed 6 bases, and the junction held 11 bases outside the gene matches. The CDR3 length is 15 residues. The DNA of the CDR3 is TGTGCCAGAATGTCCACTAGCGGGAGGGCCCCCGAGCAGTACTTC. Translation gives CARMSTSGRAPEQYF.

This clonotype was counted ten times or more. This chain links TRBV7-2 with TRBJ1-5; D may be TRBD1 (6 bases). The CDR3 contains 13 residues. The V end lost 5 bases, the J end lost 5 bases, and 10 bases lay between the germline ends. Per the germline V gene, CDR1 is SGHTA and CDR2 is FQGNSA. CDR3 in DNA: TGTGCCAGCAGCCCGGACAGAGATCAGCCCCAGCATTTT. Its translation is CASSPDRDQPQHF.

Note on this clonotype: Mismatch with germline at one junction end may stem from a read error. This chain uses TRBV29-1 with TRBJ2-3; D call uncertain. Germline lookup yields CDR1 SQVTM and CDR2 ANQGSEA. CDR3 length: 12 residues. The chain's CDR3 is CSVDADGVTKYF. For the CDR3, the DNA is TGCAGCGTTGACGCGGATGGAGTTACGAAGTATTTT.

This chain connects TRBV24-1 to TRBJ2-3; D not resolved. This CDR3 has 11 residues. CDR1 KGHDR and CDR2 SFDVKD come from the germline V gene. V was pared by 10 bases and J by 2 bases, with 6 bases between. The CDR3 region is CATSFTDTQYF. The CDR3 coding sequence is TGTGCCACATCGTTCACAGATACGCAGTATTTT.